The rows below give T cell receptor beta chains drawn from one sample of a study of blood T cells in healthy people across ages. TCRdb redid the calling of the 5' RACE reads with MiXCR, one entry per CDR3 protein. The sample has around 800,000 distinct CDR3 sequences; more than 40% are singletons. Sequenced: blood. The receptors were sampled from a man aged 55 to 70 in good health. The CDR3 runs from the conserved cysteine through the conserved F or W. The order of the fields is V gene, clone size, D gene, J gene, CDR3 DNA, CDR3 protein. The D gene is left open where the match is weak. Where a row states a size, it is once, few, many or the class of an expanded clone; other rows omit it.

TRBV24-1,few,TRBD1,TRBJ2-1,TGTGCCACCAGTGATGCCGCCGGGACAGGTACGGGCCATGAGCAGTTCTTC,CATSDAAGTGTGHEQFF
TRBV15,few,-,TRBJ1-4,TGTGCCACCAGCAGCCTAAGGGAGACACGTGAAAAACTGTTTTTT,CATSSLRETREKLFF
TRBV15,few,-,TRBJ2-2,TGTGCCACCAGCAGAGAAGTAGACAGCGCGAACACCGGGGAGCTGTTTTTT,CATSREVDSANTGELFF
TRBV4-2,-,-,TRBJ2-3,TGTGCCAGCAGCCAAGATAAGGCAGATACGCAGTATTTT,CASSQDKADTQYF
TRBV2,-,-,TRBJ1-2,TGTGCCAGCAGTGGTACAGGCATGGACGGATATGGCTACACCTTC,CASSGTGMDGYGYTF
TRBV28,-,-,TRBJ2-7,TGTGCCAGCAGTTTACCTTTAGGCAACTCCTACGAGCAGTACTTC,CASSLPLGNSYEQYF
TRBV12-3/TRBV12-4,many,TRBD1,TRBJ2-7,TGTGCCAGCCGCCGACAGGGTCCAGCCTACGAGCAGTACTTC,CASRRQGPAYEQYF
TRBV4-3,few,-,TRBJ1-6,TGCGCCAGCAGCCAAGGTCGGATGAAGAATTCACCCCTCCACTTT,CASSQGRMKNSPLHF
TRBV6-1,-,-,TRBJ2-4,TGTGCCAGCAGTGAGAGGAACAGGGCCAGGGTTCAGTACTTC,CASSERNRARVQYF
TRBV7-9,-,-,TRBJ2-3,TGTGCCAGCAGGGAGACGGGAGATACGCAGTATTTT,CASRETGDTQYF
TRBV6-1,-,TRBD2,TRBJ2-3,TGTGCCAGCAGTGAAGTAAGCGGGGGGATAATAGGCACAGATACGCAGTATTTT,CASSEVSGGIIGTDTQYF
TRBV6-2/TRBV6-3,few,-,TRBJ1-2,TGTGCCAGCAGTTCCCAGGGTTCTACGGGCTACACCTTC,CASSSQGSTGYTF
TRBV15,few,TRBD2,TRBJ2-1,TGTGCCACCAGCCTCGGGACTAGCGGGGACTATGAGCAGTTCTTC,CATSLGTSGDYEQFF
TRBV6-6,-,TRBD1,TRBJ1-2,TGTGCCAGCAGTTACTCGGGACAGGGCCATGGCTACACCTTC,CASSYSGQGHGYTF
TRBV20-1,-,TRBD2,TRBJ2-5,TGCAGTGCTAGAGATGGGGGGGTGTCAGGGTACCAAGAGACCCAGTACTTC,CSARDGGVSGYQETQYF
TRBV2,-,-,TRBJ1-6,TGTGCCAGCACTCCCGTAAGGACAGTCGATAATTCACCCCTCCACTTT,CASTPVRTVDNSPLHF
TRBV20-1,-,-,TRBJ1-4,TGCAGTGCTATAACTACGATGGGTACTAATGAAAAACTGTTTTTT,CSAITTMGTNEKLFF
TRBV7-8,-,TRBD1,TRBJ1-2,TGTGCCAGCAGCTTAGAACCAGGGGGCGGTGGCTACACCTTC,CASSLEPGGGGYTF
TRBV29-1,few,-,TRBJ1-2,TGCAGCGTGCCAATCCGGGGGTCTAACTATGGCTACACCTTC,CSVPIRGSNYGYTF
TRBV10-1,-,-,TRBJ2-5,TGCGCCAGCAGTGTCGGGGGACCCCAAGGGACCCAGTACTTC,CASSVGGPQGTQYF
TRBV7-6,-,TRBD1,TRBJ2-7,TGTGCCTGCAGCCCAACGACAGGGGGTTACGAGCAGTACTTC,CACSPTTGGYEQYF
TRBV10-3,few,-,TRBJ1-1,TGTGCCATCAGTGAGCACTCGAACACTGAAGCTTTCTTT,CAISEHSNTEAFF
TRBV15,few,-,TRBJ2-5,TGTGCCACCAGCACCCAGGTGATCGGGGGAGAGACCCAGTACTTC,CATSTQVIGGETQYF
TRBV7-9,-,TRBD1,TRBJ2-7,TGTGCCAGCAGCTTAAGACAGGGCGGCAAGGACGAGCAGTACTTC,CASSLRQGGKDEQYF
TRBV5-1,-,-,TRBJ2-1,TGCGCCAGCAGCTTGGCAGTTGACAATGAGCGGTTCTTC,CASSLAVDNERFF
TRBV28,-,TRBD2,TRBJ2-5,TGTGCCAGCAGTTTATCACTAGCGGTTGGGCGACAAGAGACCCAGTACTTC,CASSLSLAVGRQETQYF
TRBV9,few,-,TRBJ2-5,TGTGCCAGCAGCCTCGCAGCTACTAGTAGGGAGACCCAGTACTTC,CASSLAATSRETQYF
TRBV6-6,-,-,TRBJ1-6,TGTGCCAGCAGTTACTTCGAGTGGGGGACAAATTCACCCCTCCACTTT,CASSYFEWGTNSPLHF
TRBV27,once,-,TRBJ1-6,TGTGCCAGCAGGGATTCGCCTCGGGGGATTTCACCCCTCCACTTT,CASRDSPRGISPLHF
TRBV4-3,few,-,TRBJ2-7,TGCGCCAGCAGCGCCGGGACCAACCTCGGCGAGCAGTACTTC,CASSAGTNLGEQYF
TRBV6-2/TRBV6-3,-,-,TRBJ2-4,TGTGCCAGCAGTTACCCCCCCAGTAATGGAGGCAAAAACATTCAGTACTTC,CASSYPPSNGGKNIQYF
TRBV5-5,many,TRBD1,TRBJ2-5,TGTGCCAGCAGCTTTGGGACAGGGGAGGAGACCCAGTACTTC,CASSFGTGEETQYF
TRBV9,-,TRBD2,TRBJ2-7,TGTGCCAGCAGCCCAGACGTTGGACTAGCGTTTGATGAGCAGTACTTC,CASSPDVGLAFDEQYF
TRBV20-1,-,-,TRBJ2-5,TGCAGTGCTAGAGCGGAACGCCTAAACCAAGAGACCCAGTACTTC,CSARAERLNQETQYF
TRBV6-5,-,TRBD1,TRBJ1-6,TGTGCCAGCAGCCACCGGGACAGGGGGCTTAGTTCACCCCTCCACTTT,CASSHRDRGLSSPLHF
TRBV6-2/TRBV6-3,few,-,TRBJ2-6,TGTGCCAGCAGAACCACTCTCTCTGGGGCCAACGTCCTGACTTTC,CASRTTLSGANVLTF
TRBV9,few,-,TRBJ1-2,TGTGCCAGCAGCGTAGATCGGGTCGTGGGAGATGGCTACACCTTC,CASSVDRVVGDGYTF
TRBV6-2/TRBV6-3,-,TRBD1,TRBJ1-6,TGTGCCAGCAGTTCGGACAGGGCCGAGTACTATAATTCGCCCCTCCACTTT,CASSSDRAEYYNSPLHF
TRBV6-5,few,-,TRBJ1-1,TGTGCCAGCAGTCTCATCGATACCCGCACTGAAGCTTTCTTT,CASSLIDTRTEAFF
TRBV5-1,-,TRBD1,TRBJ2-7,TGCGCCAGCAGCTTGGTCAACCCGGGGACAGGCTACGAGCAGTACTTC,CASSLVNPGTGYEQYF
TRBV7-3,-,-,TRBJ2-1,TGTGCCAGCAGCTTAAAGGGGGGAGGGTACAATGAGCAGTTCTTC,CASSLKGGGYNEQFF
TRBV7-8,-,-,TRBJ1-1,TGTGCCAGCAGCTTAGATATAGGGGGAGGGGCTTTCTTT,CASSLDIGGGAFF
TRBV27,-,-,TRBJ2-3,TGTGCCAGCAACACGAGCCCACCTAGCACAGATACGCAGTATTTT,CASNTSPPSTDTQYF
TRBV11-3,few,-,TRBJ2-7,TGTGCCTCGGCCCAGGGAGGAGGCTCCTACGAGCAGTACTTC,CASAQGGGSYEQYF
TRBV4-3,-,-,TRBJ2-7,TGCGCCAGCAGCCAAGATGGGGACGGGGATTACGAGCAGTACTTC,CASSQDGDGDYEQYF
TRBV11-2,many,TRBD1,TRBJ1-4,TGTGCCAGCAGCCCTCTGGGGACAGGGTATGAAAAACTGTTTTTT,CASSPLGTGYEKLFF
TRBV11-3,-,-,TRBJ2-3,TGTGCCAGCAGCTTAGCCCTTAGGGCTTCTGTCCCAGATACGCAGTATTTT,CASSLALRASVPDTQYF
TRBV6-5,-,-,TRBJ2-1,TGTGCCAGCAGTTACAACGGCGCAAAAGGGAATGAGCAGTTCTTC,CASSYNGAKGNEQFF
TRBV6-5,-,-,TRBJ2-7,TGTGCCAGCAGTACCGCAGGGTCCTCAGGGAACGAGCAGTACTTC,CASSTAGSSGNEQYF
TRBV20-1,-,TRBD1,TRBJ1-5,TGCAGTGCTACACCGGGACAGAATAGCAATCAGCCCCAGCATTTT,CSATPGQNSNQPQHF
TRBV7-2,-,-,TRBJ1-4,TGTGCCAGCAGCCAAACAGGAGGCGGGGAAAAACTGTTTTTT,CASSQTGGGEKLFF